Listed below are T cell receptor beta chains from one sample, sequenced in a study of blood T cell repertoires in COVID-19. The repertoire was sequenced with immunoSEQ multiplex PCR; TCRdb's copy has only in-frame clones and lacks some. The sample shows around 270,000 clones, approximately 90% of them seen only once. Sequenced input: peripheral blood. These receptors were taken from a middle-aged man with acute or convalescent COVID-19. Both conserved end residues are part of each CDR3. The D gene is left open where the match is weak. Rows may omit the clone size; those that give it use once, few, many or a size class.

j_gene | d_gene | v_gene | abundance | CDR3aa | CDR3nt
TRBJ2-7 | - | TRBV6-5 | few | CASSFTPYEQYF | TGTGCCAGCAGTTTCACACCCTACGAGCAGTACTTC
TRBJ1-5 | - | TRBV9 | - | CASSTGLDQPQHF | TGTGCCAGCAGTACAGGGTTAGATCAGCCCCAGCATTTT
TRBJ1-5 | - | TRBV28 | - | CASRGDQPQHF | TGTGCCAGCCGGGGGGACCAGCCCCAGCATTTT
TRBJ2-1 | - | TRBV24-1 | - | CATSDFAGARNEQFF | TGTGCCACCAGTGATTTTGCGGGGGCAAGGAATGAGCAGTTCTTC
TRBJ1-5 | - | TRBV6-6 | - | CASSYPEGGAEQPQHF | TGTGCCAGCAGTTACCCTGAGGGGGGGGCGGAACAGCCCCAGCATTTT
TRBJ2-2 | - | TRBV7-9 | - | CASSPNSQGIYTGELFF | TGTGCCAGCAGCCCTAATAGCCAGGGTATTTACACCGGGGAGCTGTTTTTT
TRBJ2-2 | - | TRBV6-5 | - | CASSSRRHGELFF | TGTGCCAGCAGTTCCCGGAGGCACGGGGAGCTGTTTTTT
TRBJ1-2 | - | TRBV27 | - | CASSLGHRYGYTF | TGTGCCAGCAGTTTAGGGCACCGCTATGGCTACACCTTC
TRBJ1-5 | - | TRBV5-1 | - | CASSLAGNNQPQHF | TGCGCCAGCAGCTTGGCAGGGAACAATCAGCCCCAGCATTTT
TRBJ2-7 | - | TRBV7-9 | - | CASSLARREQYF | TGTGCCAGCAGCTTAGCCCGTCGCGAGCAGTACTTC
TRBJ1-1 | - | TRBV6-6 | - | CASSKWADTEAFF | TGTGCCAGCAGTAAATGGGCTGACACTGAAGCTTTCTTT
TRBJ1-5 | - | TRBV11-2 | - | CASSLAAGGNQPQHF | TGTGCCAGCAGCTTAGCGGCAGGGGGCAATCAGCCCCAGCATTTT
TRBJ1-2 | - | TRBV6-5 | - | CASSYAGLGYGYTF | TGTGCCAGCAGTTACGCTGGGCTCGGCTATGGCTACACCTTC
TRBJ2-1 | - | TRBV13 | - | CASSPERGNEQFF | TGTGCCAGCAGCCCCGAACGGGGGAATGAGCAGTTCTTC
TRBJ1-1 | - | TRBV5-1 | - | CASSLIPDSSTEAFF | TGCGCCAGCAGCCTGATACCAGACAGTTCCACTGAAGCTTTCTTT
TRBJ1-1 | - | TRBV5-1 | - | CASSPLLNTEAFF | TGCGCCAGCAGCCCTCTTCTGAACACTGAAGCTTTCTTT